This entry lists 18 T cell receptor beta chains sequenced from one sample in a study of cytomegalovirus exposure and HLA in healthy donors. It was with 60 Vbeta and 13 Jbeta primers that the PCR ran. Some clones are missing from TCRdb's copy, which holds only in-frame ones; the method was immunoSEQ multiplex PCR. Of about 150,000 clones in the sample, roughly 80% were seen once. Specimen: PBMCs. The origin of the receptors is a man aged 50-59 years in good health and CMV-seropositive.

V and J are TRBV6-6 and TRBJ1-2; a weak D match, TRBD1 (5 bases). Germline CDR1 MNHNY, CDR2 SVGAGI (reference sequence). Trimming pared 4 bases from V and 3 bases from J, leaving 9 bases between. The CDR3 runs 13 residues. The CDR3 coding sequence is TGTGCCAGCAGTTCGACAGAACACTATGGCTACACCTTC. Amino acids: CASSSTEHYGYTF.

This clone came up once. J is TRBJ1-5 and V is TRBV6-6; a weak D match, TRBD1 (5 bases). The CDR3 runs to 14 residues. V shed 6 bases and J shed 3 bases, with 12 bases lying between them. The germline CDR1 and CDR2 sequences are MNHNY and SVGAGI (reference sequence). The CDR3 reads CASRQAKDNQPQHF. For the CDR3, the DNA is TGTGCCAGCAGACAGGCCAAGGACAATCAGCCCCAGCATTTT.

The chain joins TRBV18 to TRBJ1-5; D might be TRBD1 (6 bases). This CDR3 has 14 amino acids. V lost 4 bases to trimming and J lost 0 bases, with 7 bases between them. CDR1 KGHSH and CDR2 LQKENI come from the germline V gene. CDR3 sequence: CASSLDSSNQPQHF. For the CDR3, the DNA is TGTGCCAGCTCACTGGACAGTAGCAATCAGCCCCAGCATTTT.

V gene TRBV6-6 combines with J gene TRBJ2-3; D is perhaps TRBD2 (6 bases). This CDR3 has 15 amino acids. Trimming left V 10 bases short and J 4 bases short, with 21 bases between. Germline-derived CDR1 and CDR2 are MNHNY and SVGAGI (reference sequence). The CDR3 sequence: CATTRVGSGADTQYF. Written as DNA, the CDR3 is TGTGCCACAACCCGGGTCGGTAGCGGCGCAGATACGCAGTATTTT.

This chain's CDR3 is CASSRQGNYEQYF. In DNA form, the CDR3 reads TGTGCCAGCTCACGGCAGGGTAACTACGAGCAGTACTTC. The genes are TRBV18 and TRBJ2-7; perhaps TRBD1 as D (5 bases). V lost 4 bases to trimming and J lost 3 bases, with 10 bases between them. The CDR3 totals 13 residues. From germline, CDR1 is KGHSH and CDR2 LQKENI.

This clone was found a few times. The chain uses TRBV10-3 and TRBJ2-3, with TRBD1 as a possible D gene (5 bases). CDR1 and CDR2 from the germline V gene are ENHRY and SYGVKD. Deletions cut 7 bases from V and 3 bases from J, with 11 bases between. This CDR3 is built from 13 residues. As DNA, the CDR3 is TGTGCCATCAAGGGGCAGCAGACAGATACGCAGTATTTT. The encoded protein is CAIKGQQTDTQYF.

This chain joins TRBV9 and TRBJ2-7; D might be TRBD2 (5 bases). Per the germline V gene, CDR1 is SGDLS and CDR2 is YYNGEE. The CDR3 spans 14 residues. Between the trimmed V and J ends, which lost 0 bases and 2 bases, there was a span of 9 bases. CDR3 bases: TGTGCCAGCAGCGTAGACCAGCGGACCTACGAGCAGTACTTC. Its protein is CASSVDQRTYEQYF.

This sequence joins TRBV5-4 and TRBJ2-7; 7 bases map to TRBD2. This CDR3 has 13 residues. CDR1 and CDR2 (germline): SGHNT, YYREEE (reference sequence). V shed 3 bases, J shed 6 bases, and the junction held 6 bases outside the gene matches. The CDR3 sequence is CASSSGGVGEQYF. The CDR3 DNA is TGTGCCAGCAGCTCTGGGGGGGTTGGCGAGCAGTACTTC.

This chain links TRBV9 with TRBJ2-5; the match to TRBD1 covers 9 bases. This CDR3 has 15 residues. V lost 3 bases to trimming and J lost 2 bases; unmatched junction nucleotides: 5. Germline V gene data show CDR1 as SGDLS and CDR2 as YYNGEE. CDR3 DNA sequence: TGTGCCAGCAGCGCCTGGGACAGGGCTCAAGAGACCCAGTACTTC. Amino acid sequence: CASSAWDRAQETQYF.

This clone has more than one count but fewer than ten. The V call is TRBV10-3, the J call TRBJ2-1; 8 nucleotides match TRBD1. CDR3 length: 18 residues. In germline, CDR1 is ENHRY, CDR2 SYGVKD. V trimming: 6 bases; J trimming: 0 bases; junction bases outside the gene matches: 13. This chain's CDR3 is CAISRDRPTQSSYNEQFF. The CDR3 coding sequence is TGTGCCATCAGCCGGGACAGGCCTACCCAGAGCTCCTACAATGAGCAGTTCTTC.

This chain connects TRBV5-1 to TRBJ2-5; 7 bases fit TRBD1. Germline-derived CDR1 and CDR2 are SGHRS and YFSETQ. There are 16 residues in the CDR3. With V trimmed by 0 bases and J by 4 bases, 9 bases remained unmatched. CDR3 nucleotides: TGCGCCAGCAGCTTGGGAGAGGGGGCCCACTTAGAGACCCAGTACTTC. This sequence encodes CASSLGEGAHLETQYF. The full variable domain, in which reference TRBV5-1 and TRBJ2-5 provide the parts outside the CDR3, is KAGVTQTPRYLIKTRGQQVTLSCSPISGHRSVSWYQQTPGQGLQFLFEYFSETQRNKGNFPGRFSGRQFSNSRSEMNVSTLELGDSALYLCASSLGEGAHLETQYFGPGTRLLVL.

V and J are TRBV27 and TRBJ1-6; D gene ambiguous. CDR1 and CDR2 (germline): MNHEY, SMNVEV (reference sequence). V was cut by 0 bases and J by 8 bases, with 11 bases left in between. The CDR3 length is 15 residues. DNA for the CDR3: TGTGCCAGCAGTTTATCGAGCCTCGGAGATTCACCCCTCCACTTT. Its translation is CASSLSSLGDSPLHF.

The chain employs TRBV19 and TRBJ2-1, with D possibly matching TRBD2 (6 bases). Germline V gene data show CDR1 as LNHDA and CDR2 as SQIVND (reference sequence). Trimming left V 10 bases short and J 10 bases short, with 20 bases between. There are 13 residues in the CDR3. This CDR3 reads CATHGGRATEQFF. The CDR3 DNA reads as TGTGCCACCCATGGGGGGAGAGCCACGGAGCAGTTCTTC.

The J gene is TRBJ1-2, the V gene TRBV5-1; tentative D call: TRBD1 (5 bases). The CDR3 is made up of 14 amino acids. Germline CDR1 and CDR2: SGHRS and YFSETQ. V was trimmed by 0 bases and J by 5 bases, leaving 11 bases between them. The CDR3 spells CASSLGGGMYGYTF. The CDR3 bases are TGCGCCAGCAGCTTGGGCGGGGGGATGTATGGCTACACCTTC.

The V call is TRBV5-4, the J call TRBJ2-3, with TRBD2 matching over 11 bases. The junction had 18 bases not matched to a gene; V was cut back by 4 bases and J by 5 bases. The CDR3 consists of 19 residues. Germline CDR1 reads SGHNT; CDR2 reads YYREEE (reference sequence). CDR3 in DNA: TGTGCCAGCAGCCCACCTAACTTACTAGCGGGGGCTGAGGGAGATACGCAGTATTTT. It yields the protein CASSPPNLLAGAEGDTQYF.

The chain uses TRBV10-1 and TRBJ2-7, with no clear D. CDR1 and CDR2 from the germline V gene are WNHNN and SYGVQD (reference sequence). Between the trimmed V and J ends, which lost 5 bases and 2 bases, there was a span of 10 bases. The CDR3 consists of 13 residues. CDR3 DNA: TGCGCCAGCAGTAGTCCTGCTACCTACGAGCAGTACTTC. Amino acids: CASSSPATYEQYF.

This chain links TRBV7-2 with TRBJ1-5; 9 bases are a match to TRBD1. J gave up 5 bases and V 5 bases, and 7 bases lay outside the gene matches. Germline values: CDR1 SGHTA, CDR2 FQGNSA. The CDR3 runs 15 residues. CDR3 sequence: CASSPGQGSYQPQHF. CDR3 sequence (DNA): TGTGCCAGCAGCCCGGGACAGGGCAGCTATCAGCCCCAGCATTTT.

The table lists this clone with a count of one. The chain recombines TRBV21-1 with TRBJ1-1; the table's D gene call, TRBD1, was not cross checked with the DNA. TRBV21-1 is shown as a pseudogene. The CDR3 totals 13 residues. The CDR3 DNA is TGTGCCAGTTATACCGGGACAGAGATTGAAGCTTTCTTT. Translation: CASYTGTEIEAFF.